This T cell receptor (beta chain) was sequenced for a study of OX40 agonist ivuxolimab in advanced cancers. The table came from immunoSEQ multiplex PCR; TCRdb's copy has only in-frame clones and leaves some out. This table holds 40,000 to 60,000 clones, approximately 84% found once. The TCR originated in an adult with an advanced solid tumor such as melanoma, head and neck, liver or kidney cancer. The sequenced sample was CD4+ or CD8+ T cells sorted from blood, obtained in a trial of the OX40 agonist ivuxolimab.

The CDR3 is CASTNNRVVEPQHF. The CDR3 nucleotides read TGTGCCAGCACCAATAACAGGGTCGTGGAGCCCCAGCATTTT. The V and J genes are TRBV6-5 and TRBJ1-5, with a possible D match to TRBD1 (6 bases). The CDR3 extends over 14 amino acids. Trimming removed 7 bases from V and 8 bases from J, with 18 bases in between. Germline-derived CDR1 and CDR2 are MNHEY and SVGAGI.